Each of the 8 T cell receptor beta chains below was sequenced from the same sample in a study of molecular identifiers for immune sequencing clone quantification. Via MiXCR, TCRdb re-called the PCR reads, giving one row per CDR3 protein. The table records approximately 630,000 distinct CDR3 sequences, 25% of them present only once. Material for sequencing was naive CD8+ T cells from blood, with Jurkat cell RNA spiked in. The subset here: FACS-sorted CD8+CD4-CCR7+CD45RA+ naive T cells. The source is a human donor in good health. Some libraries in this study had Jurkat cell RNA spiked in.

There are a few counts of this clonotype. The rearrangement joins TRBV10-3 to TRBJ1-2, with D possibly TRBD1 on 6 matching bases. The V end lost 3 bases, the J end lost 1 base, and 9 bases lay between the germline ends. Germline V gene lookup returns CDR1 ENHRY and CDR2 SYGVKD. This CDR3 region has 14 residues. CDR3 nucleotide sequence: TGTGCCATCAGTGAACAGGGAGGTAACTATGGCTACACCTTC. This encodes CAISEQGGNYGYTF.

This clonotype was detected ten times or more. This chain connects TRBV11-2 to TRBJ2-7; D is ambiguous. The CDR3 spans 14 residues. V was clipped by 3 bases and J by 0 bases, with 9 bases between them. Germline CDR1 and CDR2: SGHAT and FQNNGV. CDR3 DNA: TGTGCCAGCAGCTTGGTAACAAGCTCCTACGAGCAGTACTTC. Translating gives CASSLVTSSYEQYF.

This clonotype was recorded at least ten times. The chain joins TRBV5-1 to TRBJ2-3, with TRBD2 matching 9 bases. The V segment lost 0 bases and the J segment 5 bases; nucleotides outside the gene matches: 1. Germline CDR1 and CDR2: SGHRS and YFSETQ. The CDR3 contains 14 residues. CDR3 nucleotides: TGCGCCAGCAGCTTGGCTAGCGGGGTAGATACGCAGTATTTT. Translated: CASSLASGVDTQYF.

This clonotype has a handful of counts. The chain recombines TRBV7-9 with TRBJ2-7; D gene ambiguous. Germline assignment: CDR1 SEHNR and CDR2 FQNEAQ (reference sequence). This CDR3 comprises 12 residues. V lost 6 bases, J lost 0 bases, and 6 bases lay in between. In nucleotides, the CDR3 is TGTGCCAGCAGGAGTGACTCCTACGAGCAGTACTTC. Encoded protein: CASRSDSYEQYF. The full variable domain, rest sourced from reference TRBV7-9 and TRBJ2-7, is DTGVSQNPRHKITKRGQNVTFRCDPISEHNRLYWYRQTLGQGPEFLTYFQNEAQLEKSRLLSDRFSAERPKGSFSTLEIQRTEQGDSAMYLCASRSDSYEQYFGPGTRLTVT.

This clonotype was observed at least ten times. V usage is TRBV28 and J usage is TRBJ2-7, with TRBD2 identical over 9 bases. This CDR3 contains 18 residues. CDR1 is MDHEN, CDR2 SYDVKM, per germline. The ends lost 4 bases at V and 2 bases at J; junction bases unmatched: 15. CDR3 residues: CASSSANLESGGTYEQYF. The CDR3 DNA follows: TGTGCCAGCAGTTCTGCCAACCTGGAGAGCGGGGGGACCTACGAGCAGTACTTC.

This clonotype was counted a few times. A read error may be the cause here, since a much bigger clone is one base away. This chain connects TRBV13 to TRBJ2-3; TRBD1 matches 7 bases. The CDR3 runs 13 residues. Germline V CDR1 and CDR2: PRHDT, FYEKMQ (reference sequence). The CDR3 nucleotides are TGTGCCAGCGGCTTCACAGGGGTAGATACGCAGTATTTT. This sequence encodes CASGFTGVDTQYF.

This clonotype was detected only a few times. The V and J genes are TRBV27 and TRBJ1-1; 9 bases are a match to TRBD1. Trimming at V came to 7 bases and at J to 11 bases, leaving 8 bases not matched to a gene. The CDR3 extends over 12 amino acids. The germline V gene encodes CDR1 MNHEY and CDR2 SMNVEV (reference sequence). In DNA form, the CDR3 reads TGTGCCAGCACCATCACAGGGGGCCAGGCTTTCTTT. As protein: CASTITGGQAFF.

The V and J genes are TRBV2 and TRBJ2-7; either TRBD1 or TRBD2 may fit D (5 bases each). The CDR3 sequence is 17 residues long. Trimming left V 3 bases short and J 3 bases short, with 21 bases between. Germline V gene lookup returns CDR1 SNHLY and CDR2 FYNNEI. The CDR3 region is CASSESPALGDGYEQYF. DNA of the CDR3: TGTGCCAGCAGTGAGTCCCCTGCCTTGGGGGATGGCTACGAGCAGTACTTC. The full variable domain, in which reference TRBV2 and TRBJ2-7 provide the parts outside the CDR3, is EPEVTQTPSHQVTQMGQEVILRCVPISNHLYFYWYRQILGQKVEFLVSFYNNEISEKSEIFDDQFSVERPDGSNFTLKIRSTKLEDSAMYFCASSESPALGDGYEQYFGPGTRLTVT.